A selection of T cell receptor beta chains follows, all from one sample in a study of shared clonotypes between healthy human individuals. The protocol was immunoSEQ multiplex PCR, while the TCRdb copy is restricted to in-frame clones and leaves out a portion. The sample carries some 500,000 clones, roughly three quarters recorded once. The sequenced sample was PBMCs. The receptors shown here come from a woman aged 35 to 49 in good health. Some clones in this sample may be carry-over from other donors' samples. Each CDR3 is given with its conserved first and last residue. The order of the fields is J gene, D gene, V gene, clone size, CDR3 protein, CDR3 DNA. A D gene is named only where the DNA matches it firmly. Rows may omit the clone size; those that give it use once, few, many or a size class.

>TRBJ2-3|TRBD2|TRBV27|many
CASSSGTSAADTQYF
TGTGCCAGCAGTAGCGGGACTAGCGCGGCAGATACGCAGTATTTT
>TRBJ1-2|TRBD1|TRBV27|-
CASSFQGDGYTF
TGTGCCAGCAGTTTTCAGGGGGATGGCTACACCTTC
>TRBJ2-7|-|TRBV5-5|once
CASSYRDAPYADEQYF
TGTGCCAGCAGCTACCGCGACGCACCATACGCGGACGAGCAGTACTTC
>TRBJ2-7|-|TRBV27|-
CASSLFGGKGHEQYF
TGTGCCAGCAGTTTATTTGGGGGGAAGGGCCACGAGCAGTACTTC
>TRBJ1-2|TRBD1|TRBV5-1|few
CASSHGQEGVYGYTF
TGCGCCAGCAGCCACGGACAGGAAGGAGTCTATGGCTACACCTTC
>TRBJ2-3|-|TRBV29-1|few
CSVELEGPDTQYF
TGCAGCGTTGAATTAGAAGGCCCAGATACGCAGTATTTT
>TRBJ2-7|-|TRBV6-1|once
CASSEGQGSGYEQYF
TGTGCCAGCAGTGAGGGCCAGGGGTCTGGCTACGAGCAGTACTTC
>TRBJ2-7|-|TRBV19|once
CASSIGGDHSYEQYF
TGTGCCAGTAGTATAGGAGGGGACCACTCCTACGAGCAGTACTTC
>TRBJ1-5|-|TRBV30|-
CAWSVGGHQPQHF
TGTGCCTGGAGTGTAGGGGGGCATCAGCCCCAGCATTTT
>TRBJ1-2|TRBD1|TRBV5-6|-
CASSSRGGQVFYGYTF
TGTGCCAGCAGCTCGCGCGGTGGACAGGTTTTCTATGGCTACACCTTC
>TRBJ2-1|TRBD2|TRBV11-3|-
CASSLEGTSYNEQFF
TGTGCCAGCAGCTTAGAGGGGACTAGTTACAATGAGCAGTTCTTC
>TRBJ1-4|TRBD1|TRBV28|-
CASSPLTGGFEKLFF
TGTGCCAGCAGTCCTCTGACAGGGGGGTTTGAAAAACTGTTTTTT
>TRBJ2-7|TRBD2|TRBV28|-
CGVTGASGSHEQYF
TGTGGGGTGACTGGGGCTAGCGGGAGCCACGAGCAGTACTTC
>TRBJ1-1|-|TRBV10-3|-
CAIQDSNTEAFF
TGTGCCATCCAGGACTCGAACACTGAAGCTTTCTTT
>TRBJ2-7|TRBD2|TRBV7-8|-
CASSFSAGGSYEQYF
TGTGCCAGCAGCTTTTCAGCGGGAGGATCCTACGAGCAGTACTTC
>TRBJ2-7|TRBD1|TRBV5-1|once
CASSLAQGAKGYEQYF
TGCGCCAGCAGCTTGGCACAGGGGGCAAAGGGCTACGAGCAGTACTTC
>TRBJ2-2|TRBD1|TRBV7-3|-
CATQLGQGSGELFF
TGTGCCACCCAGCTGGGACAGGGGTCCGGGGAGCTGTTTTTT
>TRBJ2-7|-|TRBV28|-
CASRGSSSYEQYF
TGTGCCAGCAGAGGGTCCAGTTCCTACGAGCAGTACTTC
>TRBJ1-2|TRBD1|TRBV15|few
CATSPGTGGWYGYTF
TGTGCCACCAGCCCAGGGACAGGGGGGTGGTATGGCTACACCTTC
>TRBJ2-2|-|TRBV15|-
CATSKEGGANTGELFF
TGTGCCACCAGCAAGGAAGGGGGGGCGAACACCGGGGAGCTGTTTTTT
>TRBJ1-1|-|TRBV4-3|few
CASSQEVGIRTEAFF
TGCGCCAGCAGCCAAGAGGTAGGGATTCGCACTGAAGCTTTCTTT
>TRBJ2-3|TRBD1|TRBV7-8|-
CASSYNYRGDTDTQYF
TGTGCCAGCAGCTATAATTACAGGGGTGACACAGATACGCAGTATTTT
>TRBJ2-3|-|TRBV19|-
CASSTGDFTDTQYF
TGTGCCAGTAGCACTGGAGATTTCACAGATACGCAGTATTTT
>TRBJ2-5|-|TRBV15|many
CATSRVGGGRIYRETQYF
TGTGCCACCAGCAGAGTGGGAGGGGGTCGGATATATAGAGAGACCCAGTACTTC
>TRBJ2-3|-|TRBV6-1|-
CASKALARSTDTQYF
TGTGCCAGCAAGGCCCTGGCCAGAAGCACAGATACGCAGTATTTT
>TRBJ2-2|TRBD1|TRBV27|-
CASRQGAGNGELFF
TGTGCCAGTCGACAGGGGGCGGGTAACGGGGAGCTGTTTTTT
>TRBJ2-7|TRBD2|TRBV7-9|few
CASSLGGLSGRSYEQYF
TGTGCCAGCAGCTTAGGGGGTCTGAGCGGGAGGTCCTACGAGCAGTACTTC
>TRBJ1-3|TRBD1|TRBV2|-
CASSGQGGSGNTIYF
TGTGCCAGCAGTGGACAGGGGGGTTCTGGAAACACCATATATTTT
>TRBJ2-7|TRBD1|TRBV30|-
CAWSDDGTGGIEQYF
TGTGCCTGGAGTGACGACGGGACAGGGGGCATCGAGCAGTACTTC
>TRBJ2-2|-|TRBV7-9|-
CASSLVARNTGELFF
TGTGCCAGCAGCTTGGTGGCCAGGAACACCGGGGAGCTGTTTTTT
>TRBJ2-7|TRBD2|TRBV7-2|-
CASSITSGRSYEQYF
TGTGCCAGCAGCATTACTAGCGGGAGGTCCTACGAGCAGTACTTC
>TRBJ2-1|-|TRBV5-6|-
CASSFRLYNEQFF
TGTGCCAGCAGCTTCAGGCTATACAATGAGCAGTTCTTC
>TRBJ2-3|-|TRBV15|-
CATSSEPGRTDTQYF
TGTGCCACCAGCAGCGAGCCGGGCCGCACAGATACGCAGTATTTT
>TRBJ2-3|TRBD2|TRBV6-4|-
CATPRPSSGHTDTQYF
TGTGCCACCCCGCGTCCCTCTAGCGGCCACACAGATACGCAGTATTTT
>TRBJ2-5|-|TRBV27|-
CASSLYLGLQETQYF
TGTGCCAGCAGTTTATATCTCGGACTGCAAGAGACCCAGTACTTC
>TRBJ2-7|-|TRBV7-9|-
CASSLEILGEQYF
TGTGCCAGCAGCTTAGAAATCCTCGGCGAGCAGTACTTC
>TRBJ2-7|-|TRBV5-1|few
CASSLEAGRGEQYF
TGCGCCAGCAGCTTGGAGGCAGGGCGCGGCGAGCAGTACTTC
>TRBJ2-7|-|TRBV7-9|few
CASSLAGSGSEQYF
TGTGCCAGCAGCTTAGCAGGCAGCGGATCGGAGCAGTACTTC
>TRBJ2-5|-|TRBV5-1|-
CASSGRDQETQYF
TGCGCCAGCAGCGGCCGGGACCAAGAGACCCAGTACTTC
>TRBJ1-5|-|TRBV2|-
CASSPITGGQPQHF
TGTGCCAGCAGTCCAATTACTGGAGGACAGCCCCAGCATTTT
>TRBJ1-1|-|TRBV20-1|-
CSVRVFRRGFF
TGCAGTGTTAGGGTGTTTCGACGGGGTTTCTTT
>TRBJ2-7|-|TRBV7-9|few
CASSPPSGREQYF
TGTGCCAGCAGCCCCCCGTCAGGGAGGGAGCAGTACTTC
>TRBJ2-1|TRBD2|TRBV5-1|once
CASSLGTSGRGQFF
TGCGCCAGCAGCTTGGGCACTAGCGGGAGGGGGCAGTTCTTC
>TRBJ1-1|-|TRBV2|-
CASSGGDTMNTEAFF
TGTGCCAGCAGTGGTGGGGACACCATGAACACTGAAGCTTTCTTT
>TRBJ2-1|TRBD2|TRBV7-7|-
CASSLLAGGPDEQFF
TGTGCCAGCAGCTTATTAGCGGGAGGGCCCGATGAGCAGTTCTTC
>TRBJ1-2|-|TRBV6-6|once
CASSYSVPGTSYGYTF
TGTGCCAGCAGTTACTCAGTTCCAGGGACGTCCTATGGCTACACCTTC
>TRBJ2-5|-|TRBV6-1|-
CASIARSETQYF
TGTGCCAGCATTGCCAGGAGTGAGACCCAGTACTTC
>TRBJ2-5|TRBD1|TRBV10-1|-
CASRDKTGQETQYF
TGCGCCAGCAGGGATAAGACAGGGCAAGAGACCCAGTACTTC
>TRBJ2-1|TRBD2|TRBV28|-
CASIGTTNEQFF
TGTGCCAGCATCGGGACTACCAATGAGCAGTTCTTC
>TRBJ2-4|-|TRBV28|-
CASSSPRPLAKNIQYF
TGTGCCAGCAGTTCCCCCAGGCCCCTAGCCAAAAACATTCAGTACTTC
>TRBJ1-4|-|TRBV5-1|-
CASSLSRDNEKLFF
TGCGCCAGCAGCTTGAGCAGGGATAATGAAAAACTGTTTTTT
>TRBJ2-7|-|TRBV7-3|-
CASSQLGTPVHEQYF
TGTGCCAGCAGCCAATTGGGGACACCTGTACACGAGCAGTACTTC